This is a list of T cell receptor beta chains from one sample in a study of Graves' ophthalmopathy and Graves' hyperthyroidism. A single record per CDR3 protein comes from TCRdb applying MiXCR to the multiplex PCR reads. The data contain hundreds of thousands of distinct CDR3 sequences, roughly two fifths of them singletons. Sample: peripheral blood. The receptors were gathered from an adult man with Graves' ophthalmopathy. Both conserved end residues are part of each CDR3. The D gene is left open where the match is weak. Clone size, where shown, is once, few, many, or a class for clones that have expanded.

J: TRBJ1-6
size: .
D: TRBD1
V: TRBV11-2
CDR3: CASNPGQGDSPLHF
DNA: TGTGCCAGCAACCCGGGACAGGGTGACTCACCCCTCCACTTT

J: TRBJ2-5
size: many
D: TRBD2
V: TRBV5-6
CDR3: CASTPAGGWKTQYF
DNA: TGTGCCAGCACCCCCGCGGGAGGATGGAAGACCCAGTACTTC

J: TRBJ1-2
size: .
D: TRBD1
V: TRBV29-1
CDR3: CSLATGGQGPVGGYTF
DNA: TGCAGCTTAGCCACCGGCGGACAGGGCCCCGTAGGTGGCTACACCTTC

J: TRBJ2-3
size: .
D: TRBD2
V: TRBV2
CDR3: CASSGGGITDTQYF
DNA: TGTGCCAGCAGTGGGGGGGGTATCACAGATACGCAGTATTTT

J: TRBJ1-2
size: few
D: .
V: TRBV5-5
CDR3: CASSGSLGGDYSGYTF
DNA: TGTGCCAGCAGCGGGTCTTTAGGGGGTGATTATAGTGGCTACACCTTC

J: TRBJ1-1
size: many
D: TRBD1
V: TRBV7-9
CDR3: CASSLPGGGRLVVGTEAFF
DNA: TGTGCCAGCAGCTTACCAGGGGGGGGGCGCCTGGTTGTCGGCACTGAAGCTTTCTTT

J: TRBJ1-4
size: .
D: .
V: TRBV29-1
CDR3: CSLAPRGQGEKLFF
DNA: TGCAGCTTGGCCCCCCGGGGGCAAGGAGAAAAACTGTTTTTT

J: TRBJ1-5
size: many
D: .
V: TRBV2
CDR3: CASSPTDNQPQHF
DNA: TGTGCCAGCAGCCCGACAGATAATCAGCCCCAGCATTTT

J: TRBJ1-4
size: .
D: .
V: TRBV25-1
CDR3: CASSGPDGEKLFF
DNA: TGTGCCAGCTCGGGGCCCGATGGGGAAAAACTGTTTTTT

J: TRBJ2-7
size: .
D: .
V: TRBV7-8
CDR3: CASSLVGGKSLQGPGIRYEQYF
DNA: TGTGCCAGCAGCTTAGTTGGAGGAAAATCGCTCCAGGGGCCCGGGATTCGGTACGAGCAGTACTTC

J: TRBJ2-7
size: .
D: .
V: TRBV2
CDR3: CASSGETGSDEQYF
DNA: TGTGCCAGCAGTGGTGAGACTGGTTCAGACGAGCAGTACTTC

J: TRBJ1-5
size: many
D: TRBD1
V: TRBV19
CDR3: CASSTLRQGVSQPQHF
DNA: TGTGCCAGTAGTACCCTTCGACAGGGAGTGAGTCAGCCCCAGCATTTT

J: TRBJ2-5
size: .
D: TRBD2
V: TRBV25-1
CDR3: CASGSGGRETQYF
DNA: TGTGCCAGCGGGAGCGGGGGTAGGGAGACCCAGTACTTC

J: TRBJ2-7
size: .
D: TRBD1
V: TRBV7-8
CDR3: CASSLRTGGDEQYF
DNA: TGTGCCAGCAGCTTAAGGACAGGCGGCGATGAGCAGTACTTC

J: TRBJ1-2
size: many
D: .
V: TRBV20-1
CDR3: CSAPRNRVEGYGYTF
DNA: TGCAGTGCGCCCAGGAACAGGGTCGAGGGGTATGGCTACACCTTC

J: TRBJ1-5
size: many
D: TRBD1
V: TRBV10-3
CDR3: CAISEGGQLAQHF
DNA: TGTGCCATCAGTGAGGGGGGACAGCTAGCCCAGCATTTT

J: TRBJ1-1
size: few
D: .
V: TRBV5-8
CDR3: CASSRDTTYTEAFF
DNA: TGTGCCAGCAGCCGGGACACCACCTACACTGAAGCTTTCTTT

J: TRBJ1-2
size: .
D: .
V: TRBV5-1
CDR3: CASTLTGYTF
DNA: TGCGCCAGCACTTTGACGGGATACACCTTC

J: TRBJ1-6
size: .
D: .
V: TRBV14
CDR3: CASSWMGPRNSPLHF
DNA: TGTGCCAGCAGTTGGATGGGTCCTCGGAATTCACCCCTCCACTTT

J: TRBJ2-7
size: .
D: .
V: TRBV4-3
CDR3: CASSQEIGSYEQYF
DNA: TGCGCCAGCAGCCAAGAGATTGGCTCCTACGAGCAGTACTTC

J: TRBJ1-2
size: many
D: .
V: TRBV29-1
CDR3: CSVEVGGAYGYTF
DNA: TGCAGCGTTGAAGTTGGAGGGGCCTATGGCTACACCTTC

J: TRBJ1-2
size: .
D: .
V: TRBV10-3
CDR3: CAISETGHNYGYTF
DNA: TGTGCCATCAGTGAAACAGGGCACAACTATGGCTACACCTTC

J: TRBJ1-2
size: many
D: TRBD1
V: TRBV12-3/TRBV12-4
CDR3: CASSFRDRAYGYTF
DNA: TGTGCCAGCAGTTTTCGGGACAGGGCGTATGGCTACACCTTC

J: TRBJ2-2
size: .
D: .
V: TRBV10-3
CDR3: CASSARPTRYTGELFF
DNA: TGTGCCAGCAGCGCCCGGCCGACAAGGTACACCGGGGAGCTGTTTTTT

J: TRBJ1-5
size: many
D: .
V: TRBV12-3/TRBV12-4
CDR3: CASSYALGTQPQHF
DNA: TGTGCCAGCAGTTACGCTTTGGGCACTCAGCCCCAGCATTTT

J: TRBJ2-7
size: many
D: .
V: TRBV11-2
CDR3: CASSPSGPWEQYF
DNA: TGTGCCAGCAGCCCCTCGGGGCCGTGGGAGCAGTACTTC

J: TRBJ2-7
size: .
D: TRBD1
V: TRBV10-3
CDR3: CAISDETGGWYEQYF
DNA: TGTGCCATCAGTGACGAGACAGGGGGGTGGTACGAGCAGTACTTC

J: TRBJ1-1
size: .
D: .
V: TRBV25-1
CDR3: CASSEMGATEAFF
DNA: TGTGCCAGCAGTGAAATGGGGGCCACAGAAGCTTTCTTT

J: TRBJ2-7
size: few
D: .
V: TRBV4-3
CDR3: CASSQEQRLGDEQYF
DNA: TGCGCCAGCAGCCAAGAACAACGACTCGGGGACGAGCAGTACTTC

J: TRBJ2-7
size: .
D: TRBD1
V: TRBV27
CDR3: CASRGQQSYEQYF
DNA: TGTGCCAGCAGGGGACAGCAATCCTACGAGCAGTACTTC

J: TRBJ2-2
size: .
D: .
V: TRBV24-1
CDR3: CASSFRFKLGRDTGELFF
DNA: TGTGCCAGCAGTTTCCGTTTTAAGCTGGGTAGGGACACCGGGGAGCTGTTTTTT

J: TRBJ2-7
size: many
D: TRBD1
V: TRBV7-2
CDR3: CASSRDRSSYEQYF
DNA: TGTGCCAGCAGTCGGGACAGGTCATCCTACGAGCAGTACTTC

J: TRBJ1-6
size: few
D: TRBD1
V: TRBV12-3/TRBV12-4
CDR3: CASPAGQGLSPLHF
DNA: TGTGCCAGCCCTGCCGGACAGGGGCTTTCACCCCTCCACTTT

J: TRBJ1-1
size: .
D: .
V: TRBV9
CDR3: CASSLPVGKEAFF
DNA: TGTGCCAGCAGTCTACCAGTGGGGAAAGAAGCTTTCTTT

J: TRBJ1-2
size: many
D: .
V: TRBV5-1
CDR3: CASSLPGGAGGYTF
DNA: TGCGCCAGCAGCTTGCCCGGGGGCGCAGGTGGCTACACCTTC

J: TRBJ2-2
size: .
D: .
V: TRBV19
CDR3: CASSYFRPAGELFF
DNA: TGTGCCAGCAGTTACTTTCGACCAGCCGGGGAGCTGTTTTTT

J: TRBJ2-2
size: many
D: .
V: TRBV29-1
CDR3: CSVPGLRAGELFF
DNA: TGCAGCGTCCCGGGACTGCGGGCCGGGGAGCTGTTTTTT